The rows below give T cell receptor beta chains drawn from one sample of a study of T cells after yellow fever vaccination. MiXCR, run by TCRdb on the 5' RACE reads, gives a single entry per CDR3 protein. This table holds some 350,000 distinct CDR3 sequences, approximately 6% found once. The input for sequencing was PBMCs, taken 5 days after the yellow fever booster vaccination. The receptor set was obtained from a man aged 25-45 years who received the YFV17D yellow fever vaccine. Both conserved end residues are part of each CDR3.

cdr3_aa j_call v_call
CASSTGTGVLEQYF TRBJ2-7 TRBV12-3/TRBV12-4
CASSPGPPLNTGELFF TRBJ2-2 TRBV5-8
CASSPKRGSGIWANTGELFF TRBJ2-2 TRBV11-1
CASSLSAGGTTYNEQFF TRBJ2-1 TRBV5-1
CASSLGSGSGADTQYF TRBJ2-3 TRBV12-3/TRBV12-4
CASSYSTSDYNEQFF TRBJ2-1 TRBV6-5
CATSEPAGHNEQFF TRBJ2-1 TRBV24-1
CASRRVGSNTDTQYF TRBJ2-3 TRBV6-1
CASSSGIGSDTQYF TRBJ2-3 TRBV5-6
CASSSGTGVMNTEAFF TRBJ1-1 TRBV12-3/TRBV12-4
CASTAFNQPQHF TRBJ1-5 TRBV19
CASSLRPQGAATNEKLFF TRBJ1-4 TRBV11-2
CASSLGQGNEKLFF TRBJ1-4 TRBV5-5
CASSVEGGGPPAGEQYF TRBJ2-7 TRBV9
CASSFGNGYEQYF TRBJ2-7 TRBV7-2
CASSVGENTQYF TRBJ2-3 TRBV9
CASSLVGREAFF TRBJ1-1 TRBV7-2
CASSPQVDSTDTQYF TRBJ2-3 TRBV18
CASSFIDQYHEQFF TRBJ2-1 TRBV11-2
CSVLAGGSDTQYF TRBJ2-3 TRBV29-1